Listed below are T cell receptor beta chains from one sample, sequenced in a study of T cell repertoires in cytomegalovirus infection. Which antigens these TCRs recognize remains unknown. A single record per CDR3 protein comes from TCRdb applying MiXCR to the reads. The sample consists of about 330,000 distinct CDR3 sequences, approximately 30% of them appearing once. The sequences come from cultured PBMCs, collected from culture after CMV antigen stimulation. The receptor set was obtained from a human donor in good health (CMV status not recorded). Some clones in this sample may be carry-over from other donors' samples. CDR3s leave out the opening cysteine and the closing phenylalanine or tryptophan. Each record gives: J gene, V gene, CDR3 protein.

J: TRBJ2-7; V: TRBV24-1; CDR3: ATSNLYEQY
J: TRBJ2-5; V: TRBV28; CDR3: ASTEDGGRETQY
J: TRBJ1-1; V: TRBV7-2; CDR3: ASSLEPASTEAF
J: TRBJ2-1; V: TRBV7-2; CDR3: ASSFPPDSSYNEQF
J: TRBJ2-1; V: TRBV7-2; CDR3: ASSLTLRRGEQF
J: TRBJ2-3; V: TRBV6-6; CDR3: ASSYYGGHTDPQY
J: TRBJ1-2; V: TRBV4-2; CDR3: ASSQGTGEGYT
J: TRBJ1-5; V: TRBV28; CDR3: ASGLNQPQH
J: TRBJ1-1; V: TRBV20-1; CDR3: SAPRDTEAF
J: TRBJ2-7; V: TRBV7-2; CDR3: ASSSDVNYEQY
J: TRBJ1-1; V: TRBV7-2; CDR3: ASSLVPLANTEAF
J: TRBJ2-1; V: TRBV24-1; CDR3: ATSDPSGRDFNEQF
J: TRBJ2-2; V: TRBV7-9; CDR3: ASSFARTTGELF
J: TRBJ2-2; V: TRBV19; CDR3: ASSNEDSATGELF
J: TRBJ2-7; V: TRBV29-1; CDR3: SVGQSNEQY